The clone carrying this T cell receptor beta chain occurred many times. The target antigen is unknown. This sample is part of a study of T cells after yellow fever vaccination. Study conclusions and caveats: In post-booster samples, most primary-vaccination clones reappeared (just under 98% CD4, nearly 90% CD8).

V was clipped by 0 bases and J by 3 bases, with 9 bases between them. The germline CDR1 and CDR2 sequences are SGHRS and YFSETQ. This CDR3 is 14 amino acids long. A universal primer site and UMIs were added as TCR cDNA was made by 5'RACE template switching. TCRdb re-derived calls from the 5' RACE reads in MiXCR, one entry per CDR3 protein. Of some 400,000 distinct CDR3 sequences listed, under 20% are singletons. This chain connects TRBV5-1 to TRBJ2-5, with D maybe TRBD2 (6 bases). The source material was PBMCs, sampled before the yellow fever booster vaccination. The clonotype was recovered from a man between 18 and 35 years old who received the YFV17D yellow fever vaccine. The CDR3 sequence is CASSLGTTKETQYF. The CDR3 DNA is TGCGCCAGCAGCTTGGGGACTACTAAAGAGACCCAGTACTTC.